This TCR beta chain is from a study of human T cells and chemical hapten exposure. Unique molecular identifiers were linked by the library to individual cDNA molecules. TCRdb passed the RACE reads through MiXCR, listing each CDR3 protein once. The sample has roughly 100,000 distinct CDR3 sequences, approximately 9% seen once; the top ten hold about 3.1%. CDR1 is MDHEN and CDR2 is SYDVKM in the germline V gene. The CDR3 length is 12 residues. Unmatched junction bases numbered 3, after V lost 8 bases and J lost 3 bases. Documented time point: healthy volunteer bleed at 2 weeks. The starting material, unfractionated whole blood, was used for total RNA extraction.

The TCR was taken from a female donor in good health. Some clones in this sample may be carry-over from other donors' samples. J is TRBJ2-7 and V is TRBV28, with 8 bases fitting TRBD2. Source material: whole blood. For the CDR3, the DNA is TGTGCCAGCGCCGGGACTAGCTACGAGCAGTACTTC. It is translated as CASAGTSYEQYF.